This T cell receptor beta chain was found in a study of blood T cells in healthy people across ages. General study findings and limits: A conclusive naive versus antigen-experienced comparison was prevented by the unsorted PBMCs.

Isolating PBMCs gave at least 6 million of these cells per sample. Extractions gave at least 5.5 micrograms of total RNA per sample. Then a second PCR, running about 7 to 11 cycles, was carried out with a sample-barcoded 5' primer and a J-beta primer mix. Each cDNA molecule carried a tag from a template-switch adaptor that contained 12 random nucleotides. MiXCR was run by TCRdb on the 5' RACE reads, yielding one entry per CDR3 protein. This sample yields about 1,400,000 distinct CDR3 sequences, of which 40% to 50% are seen a single time; 7.9% belongs to the top ten. This clonotype was counted between two and nine times. Its matching antigen is unknown. CDR3 length: 14 residues. V dropped 0 bases and J dropped 5 bases, with 11 bases sitting between them. Germline V gene sequence: CDR1 SGHRS, CDR2 YFSETQ.

The rearrangement uses TRBV5-1 and TRBJ1-2; the D is unclear. This clonotype was obtained from a woman aged 18-29 years in good health. Material for sequencing was blood. CDR3 in DNA: TGCGCCAGCAGCTTGGAGCCGGGATCTTATGGCTACACCTTC. It specifies CASSLEPGSYGYTF.